The entry that follows covers one T cell receptor beta chain sequence. The antigen is not known. Sequencing was performed with immunoSEQ multiplex PCR; in TCRdb, only in-frame clones are kept and a portion is missing. The table shows 100,000 or so clones, with 85% to 90% occurring only once. This sample is part of a study of T cell responses to AZD1222 COVID-19 vaccine. Study-level points and caveats: White British donors predominated, females outnumbered males, and clonal diversity was possibly underestimated. Sampling captured repertoires only after the peak T cell response.

The CDR3 runs to 14 residues. Germline lookup yields CDR1 SEHNR and CDR2 FQNEAQ (reference sequence). Deletions cut 4 bases from V and 0 bases from J, with 9 bases between. This receptor was identified in an adult in good health. The sequenced sample was peripheral blood, obtained on day 0 of AZD1222 vaccination. This rearrangement joins TRBV7-9 to TRBJ1-2; D may be TRBD1 (5 bases). The CDR3 nucleotides are TGTGCCAGCAGCTCCGGGACTTCTAACTATGGCTACACCTTC. Encoded protein: CASSSGTSNYGYTF.